These T cell receptor beta chains were read from a single sample in a study of vaccination and CD4 T cells after COVID-19. Antigen specificity for these receptors is unknown. TCRdb itself ran the PCR reads through MiXCR, one entry per CDR3 protein. The profile shows several thousand distinct CDR3 sequences, 45% to 60% of them singletons. The specimen was CD4+ T cells from blood, cultured in vitro. The source is a human donor who had recovered from COVID-19. The CDR3 runs from the conserved cysteine through the conserved F or W. The D gene is left open where the match is weak. The size entry is marked missing in some rows and otherwise reads once, few, many or a size class.

CASIRTSGGTYEQYF,TGTGCCAGCATCAGGACTAGCGGGGGCACCTACGAGCAGTACTTC,few,TRBJ2-7,TRBV6-1,TRBD2
CATSDPGTGATGELFF,TGTGCCACCAGTGACCCCGGGACAGGGGCCACCGGGGAGCTGTTTTTT,-,TRBJ2-2,TRBV24-1,TRBD1
CASSLDRGREAFF,TGCGCCAGCAGCTTGGACAGGGGGCGCGAAGCTTTCTTT,-,TRBJ1-1,TRBV5-1,TRBD1
CASSLRTSGGYSYNEQFF,TGTGCCAGCAGCTTGCGGACTAGCGGGGGGTACTCCTACAATGAGCAGTTCTTC,-,TRBJ2-1,TRBV7-2,TRBD2
CSARDLSRGADEAFF,TGCAGTGCTAGAGATTTATCCCGAGGGGCTGATGAAGCTTTCTTT,-,TRBJ1-1,TRBV20-1,-
CASSKTGPSNQPQHF,TGTGCCAGCAGCAAAACAGGGCCTAGCAATCAGCCCCAGCATTTT,few,TRBJ1-5,TRBV27,-
CASSPQQGAVYEQYF,TGTGCCAGCAGCCCCCAGCAGGGGGCGGTTTACGAGCAGTACTTC,few,TRBJ2-7,TRBV5-4,TRBD1
CASSLNPRTGANYGYTF,TGTGCCAGCAGTTTAAACCCGAGGACAGGAGCTAACTATGGCTACACCTTC,few,TRBJ1-2,TRBV27,TRBD1
CASSYSTRERYNEQFF,TGTGCCAGCAGTTACTCGACGCGGGAGCGATACAATGAGCAGTTCTTC,once,TRBJ2-1,TRBV6-5,TRBD2
CASSFPETGGEQYF,TGTGCCAGCAGCTTCCCCGAGACAGGGGGCGAGCAGTACTTC,medium-sized,TRBJ2-7,TRBV11-2,TRBD1
CASSYGQARSGNTIYF,TGTGCCAGCAGTTACGGTCAGGCGCGCTCTGGAAACACCATATATTTT,-,TRBJ1-3,TRBV6-5,-
CASSSPTIRVGEQFF,TGTGCCAGTAGTAGCCCGACGATCAGGGTCGGTGAGCAGTTCTTC,-,TRBJ2-1,TRBV19,-
CASRVRGGDGYTF,TGTGCCAGCAGAGTGCGGGGTGGCGATGGCTACACCTTC,-,TRBJ1-2,TRBV6-1,-
CASSVRGRLSNYGYTF,TGTGCCAGCAGTGTGAGAGGGCGACTCTCTAACTATGGCTACACCTTC,-,TRBJ1-2,TRBV6-1,-
CSVEPGTGIRNTEAFF,TGCAGCGTTGAACCCGGGACAGGGATACGGAACACTGAAGCTTTCTTT,-,TRBJ1-1,TRBV29-1,TRBD1
CSAWDRVSGNTIYF,TGCAGTGCATGGGACAGGGTCTCTGGAAACACCATATATTTT,-,TRBJ1-3,TRBV20-1,TRBD1
CASSQQNTEAFF,TGTGCCAGCAGCCAACAGAACACTGAAGCTTTCTTT,-,TRBJ1-1,TRBV11-3,-
CASIAVGVGTGELFF,TGTGCCAGTATTGCAGTGGGTGTCGGAACCGGGGAGCTGTTTTTT,few,TRBJ2-2,TRBV19,-
CASSLFPTDTQYF,TGTGCCAGCAGCTTGTTCCCCACAGATACGCAGTATTTT,-,TRBJ2-3,TRBV7-2,-
CASRKDNMNTEAFF,TGTGCCAGCAGGAAGGACAACATGAACACTGAAGCTTTCTTT,few,TRBJ1-1,TRBV2,-
CARKTDRRQRYAF,TGTGCCCGGAAGACAGATCGACGGCAACGGTACGCCTTC,-,TRBJ1-2,TRBV30,-
CSAREGMNTEAFF,TGCAGTGCTAGGGAGGGGATGAACACTGAAGCTTTCTTT,few,TRBJ1-1,TRBV20-1,-
CAIAPGSGNQPQHF,TGTGCCATCGCTCCGGGGTCGGGCAATCAGCCCCAGCATTTT,few,TRBJ1-5,TRBV10-3,-
CASSWTDSKETQYF,TGTGCCAGCAGTTGGACAGATTCCAAGGAGACCCAGTACTTC,-,TRBJ2-5,TRBV5-4,-
CASSQGVSETHLYEQYF,TGTGCCAGTAGTCAGGGGGTATCAGAGACTCATTTATACGAGCAGTACTTC,-,TRBJ2-7,TRBV19,TRBD1
CASSAYSKDTQYF,TGTGCCAGCAGTGCCTACAGTAAAGATACGCAGTATTTT,few,TRBJ2-3,TRBV2,-
CSARVDRGGQPQHF,TGCAGTGCTAGAGTGGACAGGGGAGGGCAGCCCCAGCATTTT,once,TRBJ1-5,TRBV20-1,TRBD1
CASNVILYKAGHGYTF,TGTGCCAGCAACGTGATTTTATACAAGGCAGGGCATGGCTACACCTTC,once,TRBJ1-2,TRBV7-2,-
CSATNLKQGVQETQYF,TGCAGTGCCACGAATCTTAAACAGGGGGTACAAGAGACCCAGTACTTC,few,TRBJ2-5,TRBV20-1,TRBD1
CASSLSVRRTRQPQHF,TGTGCCAGCAGCTTGTCGGTCCGGAGAACACGTCAGCCCCAGCATTTT,-,TRBJ1-5,TRBV5-6,-
CSVTSVSSYNEQFF,TGCAGTGTGACGTCAGTGAGCTCCTACAATGAGCAGTTCTTC,few,TRBJ2-1,TRBV20-1,-
CASSNRKGQPYSPLHF,TGTGCCAGCAGCAACCGAAAGGGACAGCCATATTCACCCCTCCACTTT,-,TRBJ1-6,TRBV5-6,TRBD1
CASSLGQGVITDTQYF,TGTGCCAGCAGCTTAGGACAGGGGGTGATCACAGATACGCAGTATTTT,-,TRBJ2-3,TRBV7-2,TRBD1
CATTGSGQPQHF,TGTGCCACCACAGGTTCCGGTCAGCCCCAGCATTTT,few,TRBJ1-5,TRBV6-1,-
CASSVQGYSNQPQHF,TGTGCCAGCAGCGTACAGGGGTATAGCAATCAGCCCCAGCATTTT,few,TRBJ1-5,TRBV5-4,TRBD1
CSARDFFQSTDTQYF,TGCAGTGCTAGAGATTTTTTCCAGAGCACAGATACGCAGTATTTT,-,TRBJ2-3,TRBV20-1,-
CASSFLGQTNYGYTF,TGTGCCAGTAGTTTCCTGGGACAGACTAACTATGGCTACACCTTC,-,TRBJ1-2,TRBV19,TRBD1
CASKGGWETQYF,TGTGCCAGCAAGGGGGGCTGGGAGACCCAGTACTTC,-,TRBJ2-5,TRBV6-1,-
CASSLAGMQGAGETQYF,TGCGCCAGCAGCTTGGCCGGCATGCAGGGGGCGGGGGAGACCCAGTACTTC,-,TRBJ2-5,TRBV5-1,TRBD1
CSAKRGDTQYF,TGCAGTGCTAAGCGGGGAGATACGCAGTATTTT,-,TRBJ2-3,TRBV20-1,TRBD2
CASSLDRVWSSSTDTQYF,TGTGCCAGCAGCTTGGACAGGGTCTGGTCGTCTAGCACAGATACGCAGTATTTT,-,TRBJ2-3,TRBV7-2,TRBD1
CSALIRERVNQPQHF,TGCAGTGCTCTCATCAGAGAACGAGTAAATCAGCCCCAGCATTTT,few,TRBJ1-5,TRBV20-1,-
CASSLFGGRSDTQYF,TGTGCCAGCAGTTTATTTGGGGGGAGGTCAGATACGCAGTATTTT,-,TRBJ2-3,TRBV28,-
CASSILQGNEQFF,TGTGCCAGCAGCATTTTACAGGGGAATGAGCAGTTCTTC,-,TRBJ2-1,TRBV5-4,TRBD1
CASSSASLQGTEAFF,TGTGCCAGCAGTTCCGCGAGCCTACAGGGCACTGAAGCTTTCTTT,-,TRBJ1-1,TRBV27,-
CAGDRGLGEQYF,TGTGCCGGGGACAGGGGGCTGGGCGAGCAGTACTTC,-,TRBJ2-7,TRBV30,TRBD1
CASSGNRAPLHF,TGTGCCAGCAGTGGCAACAGGGCACCCCTCCACTTT,few,TRBJ1-6,TRBV6-1,-
CASSHPSGGLSYEQYF,TGTGCCAGCAGTCATCCGAGCGGGGGGCTATCCTACGAGCAGTACTTC,-,TRBJ2-7,TRBV6-2/TRBV6-3,TRBD2
CASSLWGSSPLHF,TGTGCCAGCAGCTTGTGGGGAAGCTCACCCCTCCACTTT,-,TRBJ1-6,TRBV11-2,-
CASSNHREYTQYF,TGTGCCAGTAGTAATCACAGGGAATATACGCAGTATTTT,-,TRBJ2-3,TRBV19,-